These T cell receptor beta chains were read from a single sample in a study of CD8 T cells in Susac syndrome. TCRdb redid the calling of the immunoSEQ multiplex PCR reads with MiXCR, one entry per CDR3 protein. Among hundreds of thousands of distinct CDR3 sequences, approximately 91% were seen once, and the ten largest hold roughly 0.2%. The sample comprised CD8+ T cells from PBMCs. The receptors were gathered from a human donor with multiple sclerosis. CDR3s include the opening cysteine and the closing phenylalanine or tryptophan. D genes are given only for firm matches. Clone size is stated in some rows and not others, as once, few, many or a class when expanded.

D gene: -
clone size: -
V gene: TRBV14
J gene: TRBJ2-3
CDR3 DNA: TGTGCCAGCAGCCAGATGCCCTATGGGGCAGATACGCAGTATTTT
CDR3 protein: CASSQMPYGADTQYF

D gene: -
clone size: -
V gene: TRBV12-3/TRBV12-4
J gene: TRBJ2-5
CDR3 DNA: TGTGCCAGCAGTGTGACTTGGTACCAAGAGACCCAGTACTTC
CDR3 protein: CASSVTWYQETQYF

D gene: -
clone size: -
V gene: TRBV9
J gene: TRBJ1-3
CDR3 DNA: TGTGCCAGCAGCGGCGAACATTTGAGCTCTGGAAACACCATATATTTT
CDR3 protein: CASSGEHLSSGNTIYF

D gene: TRBD1
clone size: -
V gene: TRBV30
J gene: TRBJ1-2
CDR3 DNA: TGTGCCTGGAGCCCCCCGGGACAGAGACGCTATGGCTACACCTTC
CDR3 protein: CAWSPPGQRRYGYTF

D gene: TRBD1
clone size: -
V gene: TRBV13
J gene: TRBJ1-1
CDR3 DNA: TGTGCCAGCAGCTTTACAGGGGGGATGGGGCACACTGAAGCTTTCTTT
CDR3 protein: CASSFTGGMGHTEAFF

D gene: TRBD2
clone size: -
V gene: TRBV12-3/TRBV12-4
J gene: TRBJ2-1
CDR3 DNA: TGTGCCAGCCTCCTGGGACTAGCGGCCTACAATGAGCAGTTCTTC
CDR3 protein: CASLLGLAAYNEQFF

D gene: TRBD1
clone size: -
V gene: TRBV4-1
J gene: TRBJ2-1
CDR3 DNA: TGCGCCAGCAGCCACCCGACAGGGGGGGATGAGCAGTTCTTC
CDR3 protein: CASSHPTGGDEQFF

D gene: TRBD2
clone size: -
V gene: TRBV27
J gene: TRBJ2-7
CDR3 DNA: TGTGCCAGCAGTTTCGGACTAGCGGAGGCCTACGAGCAGTACTTC
CDR3 protein: CASSFGLAEAYEQYF

D gene: -
clone size: -
V gene: TRBV28
J gene: TRBJ1-5
CDR3 DNA: TGTGCCAGCAGTTTTGTTCAGGAGGGCAATCAGCCCCAGCATTTT
CDR3 protein: CASSFVQEGNQPQHF

D gene: TRBD1
clone size: -
V gene: TRBV3-1
J gene: TRBJ2-7
CDR3 DNA: TGTGCCAGCAGCCAAGCGGACAGGACTTCCGAGCAGTACTTC
CDR3 protein: CASSQADRTSEQYF

D gene: -
clone size: -
V gene: TRBV30
J gene: TRBJ2-1
CDR3 DNA: TGTGCCTGGACGGGGCTTCCCTACAATGAGCAGTTCTTC
CDR3 protein: CAWTGLPYNEQFF

D gene: -
clone size: -
V gene: TRBV2
J gene: TRBJ1-1
CDR3 DNA: TGTGCCAGCAGTGAGGGGGGTGGGTACACTGAAGCTTTCTTT
CDR3 protein: CASSEGGGYTEAFF

D gene: -
clone size: -
V gene: TRBV27
J gene: TRBJ2-7
CDR3 DNA: TGTGCCAGCAGTGCCCTGGACAACAACGAGCAGTACTTC
CDR3 protein: CASSALDNNEQYF

D gene: -
clone size: -
V gene: TRBV28
J gene: TRBJ2-1
CDR3 DNA: TGTGCCAGCAGTCCCCTCAAGACTGGCGGAGCAGGATACAATGAGCAGTTCTTC
CDR3 protein: CASSPLKTGGAGYNEQFF

D gene: TRBD2
clone size: once
V gene: TRBV11-2
J gene: TRBJ2-1
CDR3 DNA: TGTGCCAGCAGACTCGCAGCGGGGCCGCTCCTCAATGAGCAGTTCTTC
CDR3 protein: CASRLAAGPLLNEQFF

D gene: TRBD2
clone size: -
V gene: TRBV20-1
J gene: TRBJ2-1
CDR3 DNA: TGCAGTGCTAGATGGACTAGCGGAACACACAATGAGCAGTTCTTC
CDR3 protein: CSARWTSGTHNEQFF

D gene: -
clone size: -
V gene: TRBV19
J gene: TRBJ2-7
CDR3 DNA: TGTGCCAGTAGCCCCTCATCGGGACACGAGCAGTACTTC
CDR3 protein: CASSPSSGHEQYF

D gene: TRBD2
clone size: -
V gene: TRBV7-9
J gene: TRBJ2-2
CDR3 DNA: TGTGCCAGCAGCTCGCGGACTAGCGAACCCGGGTACTCCGGGGAGCTGTTTTTT
CDR3 protein: CASSSRTSEPGYSGELFF

D gene: -
clone size: -
V gene: TRBV7-2
J gene: TRBJ2-1
CDR3 DNA: TGTGCCAGCAGCCGATTCTCCGGCCGACGGGACCCGTACAATGAGCAGTTCTTC
CDR3 protein: CASSRFSGRRDPYNEQFF

D gene: TRBD2
clone size: -
V gene: TRBV5-5
J gene: TRBJ2-7
CDR3 DNA: TGTGCCAGCAGCTTGGCCAAAGGACTAGTCTACGAGCAGTACTTC
CDR3 protein: CASSLAKGLVYEQYF

D gene: -
clone size: -
V gene: TRBV10-3
J gene: TRBJ1-1
CDR3 DNA: TGTGCCATCATGGGATTTGACACTGAAGCTTTCTTT
CDR3 protein: CAIMGFDTEAFF

D gene: -
clone size: -
V gene: TRBV2
J gene: TRBJ2-4
CDR3 DNA: TGTGCCAGCAGCCAGAAGGTGGCCAAAAACATTCAGTACTTC
CDR3 protein: CASSQKVAKNIQYF

D gene: TRBD2
clone size: -
V gene: TRBV23-1
J gene: TRBJ2-1
CDR3 DNA: TGCGCCAGCAGGGAACTAGCGGGACTGGCAGAGAGCTTC
CDR3 protein: CASRELAGLAESF

D gene: TRBD2
clone size: -
V gene: TRBV7-6
J gene: TRBJ2-3
CDR3 DNA: TGTGCCAGCAGCCAAGACGCTAGCGGGAGAACCACAGATACGCAGTATTTT
CDR3 protein: CASSQDASGRTTDTQYF

D gene: -
clone size: -
V gene: TRBV7-9
J gene: TRBJ2-1
CDR3 DNA: TGTGCCAGCAGCACCGGTACGGTAGTCGGGAATGAGCAGTTCTTC
CDR3 protein: CASSTGTVVGNEQFF

D gene: -
clone size: -
V gene: TRBV7-9
J gene: TRBJ2-3
CDR3 DNA: TGTGCCAGCAGCCTCCCGCCGGGGGTGCTAATGGATACGCAGTATTTT
CDR3 protein: CASSLPPGVLMDTQYF

D gene: TRBD1
clone size: -
V gene: TRBV10-3
J gene: TRBJ2-3
CDR3 DNA: TGTGCCATCACCGGGACAGGGTCCGGCACAGATACGCAGTATTTT
CDR3 protein: CAITGTGSGTDTQYF

D gene: -
clone size: once
V gene: TRBV9
J gene: TRBJ2-5
CDR3 DNA: TGTGCCAGCAGCAACCCGCTGTCTGGGGGGCTTGAGACCCAGTACTTC
CDR3 protein: CASSNPLSGGLETQYF

D gene: -
clone size: -
V gene: TRBV19
J gene: TRBJ1-5
CDR3 DNA: TGTGCCAGTATGGCAGGGGTGAGTCAGCCCCAGCATTTT
CDR3 protein: CASMAGVSQPQHF

D gene: -
clone size: once
V gene: TRBV20-1
J gene: TRBJ2-7
CDR3 DNA: TGCAGTGCTAGGGCGGGACTTCCTTACGAGCAGTACTTC
CDR3 protein: CSARAGLPYEQYF

D gene: -
clone size: once
V gene: TRBV19
J gene: TRBJ1-5
CDR3 DNA: TGTGCCAGTATGAGCGCGGGGGAGGCAGGTCAGCCCCAGCATTTT
CDR3 protein: CASMSAGEAGQPQHF

D gene: -
clone size: once
V gene: TRBV13
J gene: TRBJ2-3
CDR3 DNA: TGTGCCAGCAGCTTAGTGGTGGGGGCTGGCTCAGATACGCAGTATTTT
CDR3 protein: CASSLVVGAGSDTQYF

D gene: TRBD1
clone size: -
V gene: TRBV20-1
J gene: TRBJ2-1
CDR3 DNA: TGCAGTGTAAGACAGGGTGAATACAATGAGCAGTTCTTC
CDR3 protein: CSVRQGEYNEQFF

D gene: -
clone size: -
V gene: TRBV20-1
J gene: TRBJ2-5
CDR3 DNA: TGCAGTGTGCCTGCAGTGCCCTCGACCAGCAATGGGGAGACCCAGTACTTC
CDR3 protein: CSVPAVPSTSNGETQYF

D gene: -
clone size: -
V gene: TRBV4-1
J gene: TRBJ1-2
CDR3 DNA: TGCGCCAGCAGCCACGATAATTTGAACAAGTATGGCTACACCTTC
CDR3 protein: CASSHDNLNKYGYTF

D gene: -
clone size: -
V gene: TRBV5-4
J gene: TRBJ1-1
CDR3 DNA: TGTGCCAGCCATCGGGAGAACACTGAAGCTTTCTTT
CDR3 protein: CASHRENTEAFF

D gene: TRBD2
clone size: once
V gene: TRBV4-3
J gene: TRBJ2-7
CDR3 DNA: TGCGCCAGCAGCCAAACTAGCGGGATACCTTACGAGCAGTACTTC
CDR3 protein: CASSQTSGIPYEQYF

D gene: TRBD2
clone size: -
V gene: TRBV4-1
J gene: TRBJ2-2
CDR3 DNA: TGCGCCAGCAGCCAACTTACTAGCGGGACCGACACCGGGGAGCTGTTTTTT
CDR3 protein: CASSQLTSGTDTGELFF

D gene: -
clone size: -
V gene: TRBV2
J gene: TRBJ1-3
CDR3 DNA: TGTGCCAGCAGTGAAGGACGTGGGGCTGGAAACACCATATATTTT
CDR3 protein: CASSEGRGAGNTIYF

D gene: -
clone size: -
V gene: TRBV15
J gene: TRBJ1-1
CDR3 DNA: TGTGCCACCAGCAGAGATTCTGGGGCCATCACTGAAGCTTTCTTT
CDR3 protein: CATSRDSGAITEAFF

D gene: -
clone size: -
V gene: TRBV3-1
J gene: TRBJ1-4
CDR3 DNA: TGTGCCAGCAGCCACGATAGGGGGGGAAGTAATGAAAAACTGTTTTTT
CDR3 protein: CASSHDRGGSNEKLFF

D gene: -
clone size: -
V gene: TRBV5-4
J gene: TRBJ2-4
CDR3 DNA: TGTGCCAGCAGCTTTGGAAACATTCAGTACTTC
CDR3 protein: CASSFGNIQYF

D gene: TRBD1
clone size: once
V gene: TRBV5-1
J gene: TRBJ1-2
CDR3 DNA: TGCGCCAGCAGCAAGGGGGACAGCTCGGTCCAAAGCTACACCTTC
CDR3 protein: CASSKGDSSVQSYTF

D gene: TRBD2
clone size: -
V gene: TRBV7-6
J gene: TRBJ2-3
CDR3 DNA: TGTGCCAGCAGCTTAGGTCCGGGAGGGCCCTCTGGCACAGATACGCAGTATTTT
CDR3 protein: CASSLGPGGPSGTDTQYF